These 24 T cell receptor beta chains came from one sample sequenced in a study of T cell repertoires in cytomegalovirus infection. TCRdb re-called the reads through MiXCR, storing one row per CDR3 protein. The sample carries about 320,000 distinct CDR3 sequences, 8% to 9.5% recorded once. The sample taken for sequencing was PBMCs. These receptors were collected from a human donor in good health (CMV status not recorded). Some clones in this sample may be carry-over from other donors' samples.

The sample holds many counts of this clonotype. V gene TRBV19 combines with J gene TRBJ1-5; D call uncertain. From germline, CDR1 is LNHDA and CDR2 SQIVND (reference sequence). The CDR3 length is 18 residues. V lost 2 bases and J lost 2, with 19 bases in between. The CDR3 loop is CASSIPLSLLLGNQPQHF. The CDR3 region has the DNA TGTGCCAGTAGTATACCCCTCAGCCTCCTCCTGGGCAATCAGCCCCAGCATTTT.

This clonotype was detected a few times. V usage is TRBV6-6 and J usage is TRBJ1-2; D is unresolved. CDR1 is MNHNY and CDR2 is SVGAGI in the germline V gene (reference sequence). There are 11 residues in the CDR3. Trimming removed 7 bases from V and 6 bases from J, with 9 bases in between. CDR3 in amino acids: CASMDLHGYTF. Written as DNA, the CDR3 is TGTGCCAGCATGGACCTCCATGGCTACACCTTC.

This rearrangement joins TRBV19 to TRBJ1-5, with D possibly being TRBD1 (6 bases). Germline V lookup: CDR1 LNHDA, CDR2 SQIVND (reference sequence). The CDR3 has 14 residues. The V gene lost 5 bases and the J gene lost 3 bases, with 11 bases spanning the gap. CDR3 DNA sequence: TGTGCCAGTAGTGCGACAGGAAACAATCAGCCCCAGCATTTT. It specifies CASSATGNNQPQHF.

CDR3 DNA: TGCAGTGCTAGAGGGCTTCCCGGGCCCCGACATACGCAGTATTTT. Translation: CSARGLPGPRHTQYF. The V call is TRBV20-1, the J call TRBJ2-3; D call uncertain. CDR1 is DFQATT and CDR2 is SNEGSKA in the germline V gene (reference sequence). Trimming stripped 1 base from V and 7 bases from J, with 18 bases between. CDR3 length: 15 residues.

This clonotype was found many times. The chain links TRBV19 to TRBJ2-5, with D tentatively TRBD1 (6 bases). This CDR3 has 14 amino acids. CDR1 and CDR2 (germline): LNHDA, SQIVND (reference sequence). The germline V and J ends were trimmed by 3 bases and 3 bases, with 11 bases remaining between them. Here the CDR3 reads CASSIKTGKETQYF. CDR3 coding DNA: TGTGCCAGTAGTATTAAGACAGGAAAAGAGACCCAGTACTTC.

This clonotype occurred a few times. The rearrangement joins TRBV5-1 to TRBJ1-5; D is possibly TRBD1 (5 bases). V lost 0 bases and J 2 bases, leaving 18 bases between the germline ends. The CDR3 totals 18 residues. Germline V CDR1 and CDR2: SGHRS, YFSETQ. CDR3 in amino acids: CASSLGEGGAFGNQPQHF. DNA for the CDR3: TGCGCCAGCAGCTTGGGAGAGGGAGGGGCCTTCGGCAATCAGCCCCAGCATTTT.

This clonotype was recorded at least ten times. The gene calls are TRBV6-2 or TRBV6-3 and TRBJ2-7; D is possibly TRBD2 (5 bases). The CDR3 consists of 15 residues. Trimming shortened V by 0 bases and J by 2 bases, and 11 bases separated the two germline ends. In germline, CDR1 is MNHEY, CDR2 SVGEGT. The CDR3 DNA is TGTGCCAGCAGTTACTCAGCGGCAGGACCCTACGAGCAGTACTTC. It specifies CASSYSAAGPYEQYF.

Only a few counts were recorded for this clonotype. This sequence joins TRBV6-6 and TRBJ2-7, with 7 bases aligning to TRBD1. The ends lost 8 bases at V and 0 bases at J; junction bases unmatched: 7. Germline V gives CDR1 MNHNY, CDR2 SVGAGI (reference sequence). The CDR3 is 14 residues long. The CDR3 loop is CASRTGTASYEQYF. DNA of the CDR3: TGTGCCAGCCGCACCGGGACAGCCTCCTACGAGCAGTACTTC.

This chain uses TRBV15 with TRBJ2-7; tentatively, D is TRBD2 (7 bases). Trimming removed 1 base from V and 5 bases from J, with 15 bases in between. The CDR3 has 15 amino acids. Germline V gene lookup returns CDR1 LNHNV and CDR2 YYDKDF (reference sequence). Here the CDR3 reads CATSRVGGPGNEQYF. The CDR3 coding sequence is TGTGCCACCAGCAGAGTGGGGGGGCCGGGCAACGAGCAGTACTTC.

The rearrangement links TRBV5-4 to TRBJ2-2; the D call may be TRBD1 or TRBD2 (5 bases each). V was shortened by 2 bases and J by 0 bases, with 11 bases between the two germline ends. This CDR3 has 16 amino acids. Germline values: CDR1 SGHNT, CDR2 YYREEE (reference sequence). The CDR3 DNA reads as TGTGCCAGCAGCTTTTCAACGGGGCCGAACACCGGGGAGCTGTTTTTT. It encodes CASSFSTGPNTGELFF. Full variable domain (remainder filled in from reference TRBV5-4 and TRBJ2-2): ETGVTQSPTHLIKTRGQQVTLRCSSQSGHNTVSWYQQALGQGPQFIFQYYREEENGRGNFPPRFSGLQFPNYSSELNVNALELDDSALYLCASSFSTGPNTGELFFGEGSRLTVL.

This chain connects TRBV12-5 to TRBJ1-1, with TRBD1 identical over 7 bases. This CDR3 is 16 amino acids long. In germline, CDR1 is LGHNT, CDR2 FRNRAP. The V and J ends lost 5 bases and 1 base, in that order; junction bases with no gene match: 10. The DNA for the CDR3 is TGTGCTAGTGGTAATGCTCCAGGGGGGGAGAACACTGAAGCTTTCTTT. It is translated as CASGNAPGGENTEAFF.

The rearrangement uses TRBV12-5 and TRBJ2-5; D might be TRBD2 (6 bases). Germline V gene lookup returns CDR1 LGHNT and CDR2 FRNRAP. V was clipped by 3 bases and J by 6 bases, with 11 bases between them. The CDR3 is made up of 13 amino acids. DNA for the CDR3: TGTGCTAGTGGTTTCTCGGGGGACCAGACCCAGTACTTC. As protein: CASGFSGDQTQYF.

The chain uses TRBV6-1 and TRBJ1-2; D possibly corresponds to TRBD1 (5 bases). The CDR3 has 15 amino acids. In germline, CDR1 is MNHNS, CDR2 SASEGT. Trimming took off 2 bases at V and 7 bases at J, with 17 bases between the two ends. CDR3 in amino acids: CASSEYGGRVAGYTF. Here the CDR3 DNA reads TGTGCCAGCAGTGAATATGGTGGCAGGGTCGCTGGCTACACCTTC.

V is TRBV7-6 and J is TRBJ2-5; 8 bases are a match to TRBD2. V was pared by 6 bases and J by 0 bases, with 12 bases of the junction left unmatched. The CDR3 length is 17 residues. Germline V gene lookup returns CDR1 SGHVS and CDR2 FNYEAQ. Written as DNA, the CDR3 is TGTGCCAGCAGTCCACGCGGGGGGCCTGTATACCAAGAGACCCAGTACTTC. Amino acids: CASSPRGGPVYQETQYF.

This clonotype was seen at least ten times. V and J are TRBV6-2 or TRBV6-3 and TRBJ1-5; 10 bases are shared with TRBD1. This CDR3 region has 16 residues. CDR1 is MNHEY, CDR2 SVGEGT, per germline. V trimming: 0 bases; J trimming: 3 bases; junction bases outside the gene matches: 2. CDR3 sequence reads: CASSYSGTGANQPQHF. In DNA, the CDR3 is TGTGCCAGCAGTTACTCCGGGACAGGGGCCAATCAGCCCCAGCATTTT.

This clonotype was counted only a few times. For the CDR3, the DNA is TGCAGTGTAACGACAGGGACCTACCAAGAGACCCAGTACTTC. The encoded protein is CSVTTGTYQETQYF. V and J are TRBV20-1 and TRBJ2-5; TRBD1 aligns across 7 bases. Germline V CDR1 and CDR2: DFQATT, SNEGSKA (reference sequence). The V segment lost 7 bases and the J segment 0 bases; nucleotides outside the gene matches: 8. The CDR3 sequence is 14 residues long.

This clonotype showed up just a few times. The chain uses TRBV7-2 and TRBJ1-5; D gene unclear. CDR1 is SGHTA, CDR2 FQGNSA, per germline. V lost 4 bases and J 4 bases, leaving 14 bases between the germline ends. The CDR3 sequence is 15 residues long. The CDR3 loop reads CASSSNRAANQPQHF. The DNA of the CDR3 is TGTGCCAGCAGCTCGAACCGGGCAGCTAATCAGCCCCAGCATTTT.

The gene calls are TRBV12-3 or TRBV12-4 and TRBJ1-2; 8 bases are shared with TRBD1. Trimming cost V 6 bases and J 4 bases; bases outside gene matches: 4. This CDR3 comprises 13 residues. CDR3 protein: CASRRTGSYGYTF. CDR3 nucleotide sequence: TGTGCCAGCAGACGGACAGGGAGCTATGGCTACACCTTC.

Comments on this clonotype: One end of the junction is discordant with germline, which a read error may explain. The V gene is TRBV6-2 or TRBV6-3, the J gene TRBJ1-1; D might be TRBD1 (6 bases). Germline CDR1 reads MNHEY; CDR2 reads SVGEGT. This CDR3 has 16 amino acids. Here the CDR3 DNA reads TGTCCCAGCAGATACCCCGGGGGGCAACACGGCCGTTGGGCTTTCTTT. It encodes CPSRYPGGQHGRWAFF.

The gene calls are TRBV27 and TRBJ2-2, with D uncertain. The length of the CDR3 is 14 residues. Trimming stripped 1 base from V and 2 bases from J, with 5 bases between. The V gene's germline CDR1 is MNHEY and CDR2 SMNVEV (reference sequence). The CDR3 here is CASSLWDNTGELFF. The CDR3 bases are TGTGCCAGCAGTTTATGGGATAACACCGGGGAGCTGTTTTTT.

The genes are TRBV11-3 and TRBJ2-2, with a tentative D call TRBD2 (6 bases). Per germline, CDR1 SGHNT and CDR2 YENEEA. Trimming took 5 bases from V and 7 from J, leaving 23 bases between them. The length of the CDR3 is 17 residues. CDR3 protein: CASSRLGESGSYGELFF. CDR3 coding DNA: TGTGCCAGCAGCCGACTAGGGGAATCAGGATCATACGGGGAGCTGTTTTTT.

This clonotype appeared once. The CDR3 loop reads CASKVGNMAEAFF. The DNA of the CDR3 is TGTGCCAGCAAAGTCGGTAATATGGCTGAAGCTTTCTTT. V and J are TRBV6-6 and TRBJ1-1; D is ambiguous. The CDR3 totals 13 residues. Trimming pared 7 bases from V and 6 bases from J, leaving 15 bases between. The germline V gene has CDR1 MNHNY and CDR2 SVGAGI (reference sequence).

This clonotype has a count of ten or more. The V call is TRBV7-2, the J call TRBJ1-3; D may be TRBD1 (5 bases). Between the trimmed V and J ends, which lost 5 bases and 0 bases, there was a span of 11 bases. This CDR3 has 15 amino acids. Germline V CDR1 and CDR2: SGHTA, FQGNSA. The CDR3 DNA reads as TGTGCCAGCAGCAATACAGGCGTCTCTGGAAACACCATATATTTT. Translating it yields CASSNTGVSGNTIYF.

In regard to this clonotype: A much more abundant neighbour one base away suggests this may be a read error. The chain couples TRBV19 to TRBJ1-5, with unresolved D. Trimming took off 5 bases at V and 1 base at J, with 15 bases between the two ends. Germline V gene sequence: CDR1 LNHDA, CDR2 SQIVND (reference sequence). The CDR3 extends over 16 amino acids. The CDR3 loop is CASSPAPGPSNQPQHF. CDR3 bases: TGTGCCAGTAGTCCCGCTCCGGGCCCCAGCAATCAGCCCCAGCATTTT.